This T cell receptor beta chain was recovered during a study of a mutant IDH1 vaccine in newly diagnosed glioma. Looking at the study overall: Therapy received beforehand was radiotherapy, temozolomide, or both, with most patients given both.

Whole-study findings and limits: Pseudoprogression seemed unlinked to shifts in top peripheral T cell clonotypes.

Here immunoSEQ multiplex PCR was the method, and the copy in TCRdb shows in-frame clones only, minus some. This repertoire shows about 40,000 clones, roughly 90% found once; its top ten account for over 2.5%. Time point reported: week 5, during vaccination. Each vaccine dose was 300 ug of mutant IDH1 20-mer peptide, with topical imiquimod. Donors harbored newly found WHO grade 3 or 4 IDH1-mutant, ATRX-lost astrocytomas. Germline CDR1 LNHDA, CDR2 SQIVND (reference sequence). V lost 7 bases and J lost 4, with 17 bases in between. CDR3 length: 16 residues. In regard to this clone: Antigen unknown.

The sample was PBMCs, taken from a glioma patient whose treatment included an IDH1 peptide vaccine. The chain has TRBV19 and TRBJ2-6; D possibly corresponds to TRBD2 (5 bases). The source is a man aged 50-60 years with glioma. The CDR3 nucleotides read TGTGCCAGTACCGGCGGTCGGGGTAGGGGGGCCAACGTCCTGACTTTC. Protein product: CASTGGRGRGANVLTF.